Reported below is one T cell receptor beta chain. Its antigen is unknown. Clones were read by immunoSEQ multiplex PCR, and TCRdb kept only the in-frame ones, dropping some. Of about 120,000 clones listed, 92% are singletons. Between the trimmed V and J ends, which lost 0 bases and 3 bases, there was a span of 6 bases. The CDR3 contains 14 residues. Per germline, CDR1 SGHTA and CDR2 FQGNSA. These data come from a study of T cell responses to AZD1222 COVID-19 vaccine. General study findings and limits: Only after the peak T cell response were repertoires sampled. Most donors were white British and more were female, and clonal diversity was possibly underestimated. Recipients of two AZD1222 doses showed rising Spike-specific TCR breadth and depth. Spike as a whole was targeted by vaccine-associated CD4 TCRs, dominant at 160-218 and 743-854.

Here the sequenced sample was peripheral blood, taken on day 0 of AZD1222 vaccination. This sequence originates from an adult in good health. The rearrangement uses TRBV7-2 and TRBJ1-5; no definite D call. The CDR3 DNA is TGTGCCAGCAGCTTAGCGCTTAACAATCAGCCCCAGCATTTT. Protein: CASSLALNNQPQHF. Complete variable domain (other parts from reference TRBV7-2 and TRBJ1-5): GAGVSQSPSNKVTEKGKDVELRCDPISGHTALYWYRQSLGQGLEFLIYFQGNSAPDKSGLPSDRFSAERTGGSVSTLTIQRTQQEDSAVYLCASSLALNNQPQHFGDGTRLSIL.